This T cell receptor (beta chain) was documented in a study of blood T cell repertoires in COVID-19. Whole-study context: Samples came from the United States, Italy and Spain, spanning acute and convalescent COVID-19. In each case, the material was cDNA or gDNA derived from T cells, B-cell-depleted T cells, or PBMCs.

Recruitment covered over 20 US areas and drew participants whose ages spanned about 18 to 90 years. This clone has more than one count but fewer than ten. Unmatched junction bases numbered 18, after V lost 5 bases and J lost 9 bases. CDR1 MDHEN and CDR2 SYDVKM come from the germline V gene. CDR3 length: 16 residues. Authors' processing steps: From reference gene primer amplification, estimates of nucleated cell counts were derived. Assay: immunoSEQ multiplex PCR; the TCRdb copy retains only in-frame clones and omits some. The V and J calls and the clone size are those of that table, but D and trimming were determined from the DNA. The table records under 200,000 clones, roughly 86% of them present only once.

The chain employs TRBV28 and TRBJ2-5; 7 bases agree with TRBD2. The sample comprised PBMCs or T cells enriched from blood (not recorded which). This receptor was taken from a woman in her 40s in a cohort exposed to, infected with or recovered from COVID-19 (not recorded which). The CDR3, as DNA: TGTGCCAGCAGTCCGGGGACCGCCTCTAGACGGGAGGCCCAGTACTTC. Its translation: CASSPGTASRREAQYF.